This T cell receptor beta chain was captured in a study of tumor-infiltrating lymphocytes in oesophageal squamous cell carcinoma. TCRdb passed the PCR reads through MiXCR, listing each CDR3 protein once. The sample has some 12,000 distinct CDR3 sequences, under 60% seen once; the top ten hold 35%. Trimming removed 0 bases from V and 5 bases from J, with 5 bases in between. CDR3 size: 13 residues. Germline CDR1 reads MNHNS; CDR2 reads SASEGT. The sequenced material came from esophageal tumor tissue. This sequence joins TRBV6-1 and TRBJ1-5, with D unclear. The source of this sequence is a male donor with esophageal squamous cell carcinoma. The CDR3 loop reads CASSEAGDQPQHF. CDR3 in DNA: TGTGCCAGCAGTGAAGCCGGGGATCAGCCCCAGCATTTT.